This TCR beta chain was documented in a study of cytomegalovirus exposure and HLA in healthy donors. In the PCR, 60 Vbeta and 13 Jbeta primers were used. Libraries were prepared by immunoSEQ multiplex PCR; TCRdb keeps only in-frame clonotypes and omits some of them. The data hold about 160,000 clones, with about three quarters observed a single time. The germline V gene has CDR1 SGHTA and CDR2 FQGNSA. The J segment lost 5 bases and the V segment lost 7 bases, leaving 11 bases of the junction unmatched. This CDR3 comprises 14 residues. This clonotype originated in a woman aged 50 to 65 in good health and CMV-seropositive. Sequencing was carried out using PBMCs. The chain uses TRBV7-2 and TRBJ2-7; 7 nucleotides align to TRBD2. The CDR3 DNA reads TGTGCCAGCACCCTAAGCGGGGTCAACCACGAGCAGTACTTC. Its translation is CASTLSGVNHEQYF.